This TCR beta chain was captured by sequencing in a study of T cell changes during pregnancy in multiple sclerosis. Assay: immunoSEQ multiplex PCR; the TCRdb copy retains only in-frame clones and omits some. The sample gives approximately 30,000 clones, approximately 86% of which show up once; approximately 7.9% is in the top ten. V was clipped by 5 bases and J by 3 bases, with 11 bases between them. Germline loops: CDR1 PRHDT, CDR2 FYEKMQ (reference sequence). The CDR3 extends over 13 amino acids. The chain links TRBV13 to TRBJ2-7; D may be TRBD2 (5 bases). This material consisted of CD8+ T cells from peripheral blood mononuclear cells, taken before pregnancy. The receptor was derived from a female donor with multiple sclerosis, enrolled in a pregnancy study. The CDR3 DNA sequence: TGTGCCAGCAGCCCCGCGAGCGGCTACGAGCAGTACTTC. Protein: CASSPASGYEQYF.